The rows below give T cell receptor beta chains drawn from one sample of a study of blood T cell repertoires in COVID-19. The protocol was immunoSEQ multiplex PCR, while the TCRdb copy is restricted to in-frame clones and leaves out a portion. The sample has fewer than 50,000 clones, 88% seen once. Sequenced material: peripheral blood. The receptor source for this set is a man aged 50-59 years with active COVID-19. Both conserved end residues are trimmed from each CDR3. Fields, in order: V gene, J gene, CDR3 protein.

TRBV11-1	TRBJ2-7	ASSLEAGGRYEQY
TRBV27	TRBJ2-4	ASSLLAGALAKNIQY
TRBV7-8	TRBJ1-3	ASRSRGTGNTIY
TRBV7-3	TRBJ1-4	ASSLTSRDRGFNEKLF
TRBV6-5	TRBJ2-1	ASSYRTSGSKDEQF
TRBV5-1	TRBJ1-4	ASSLSVVRGVATNEKLF
TRBV10-2	TRBJ2-5	ASSDGSGGKETQY
TRBV6-2/TRBV6-3	TRBJ2-3	ASSVSGISTDTQY
TRBV7-2	TRBJ2-7	ASSFGDRVHEQY
TRBV6-1	TRBJ1-4	ASSDSWAGEKLF
TRBV5-1	TRBJ2-5	ASSAMSTRGETQY
TRBV6-6	TRBJ2-1	ASSGGSSYNEQF
TRBV2	TRBJ2-1	ASSEGTGYNEQF
TRBV9	TRBJ2-5	ASSVHSGGAGETQY
TRBV7-2	TRBJ2-4	ASSLEQSFQY
TRBV6-2/TRBV6-3	TRBJ1-1	ASSLLDRGLFAEAF
TRBV21-1	TRBJ2-5	ASNHVTGGEEIPYQETQY
TRBV24-1	TRBJ2-4	ATRDTKNIQY
TRBV27	TRBJ1-1	ASSFGRGRAMNTEAF
TRBV11-2	TRBJ1-3	ASSFDRVGNTIY
TRBV7-9	TRBJ1-5	ASSWAGKQPQH
TRBV19	TRBJ2-5	ASRPGTGEETQY
TRBV30	TRBJ2-5	AWGAGAETQY
TRBV3-1/TRBV3-2	TRBJ1-2	ASSPRSSHYGYT
TRBV7-9	TRBJ2-1	ASSLDGAYNEQF
TRBV5-1	TRBJ2-5	ASSLGSTSGGADETQY
TRBV18	TRBJ1-1	ASSPLTGEAF
TRBV30	TRBJ2-1	AWSVSFTGGQYGNEQF
TRBV6-2/TRBV6-3	TRBJ1-2	ASSYRGSPYGYT
TRBV2	TRBJ2-7	ASSKDRGKSYEQY
TRBV10-3	TRBJ2-2	AISEKMEGPGELF
TRBV5-4	TRBJ2-1	ASSHPGGYNEQF
TRBV6-6	TRBJ2-7	ASNEPGQGSYEQY
TRBV25-1	TRBJ1-5	ASSSRRGNQPQH
TRBV7-2	TRBJ2-1	ASSLAVSSYNEQF
TRBV11-2	TRBJ2-5	ASSSYSGRETQY
TRBV18	TRBJ1-5	ASSPPGGHGNQPQH
TRBV19	TRBJ2-7	ASSIRLAAYEQY
TRBV19	TRBJ2-2	ASSAPGLAGSNTGELF
TRBV7-7	TRBJ2-4	ASSLGQGGIQY
TRBV19	TRBJ2-1	ASSMRAGEGYNEQF
TRBV5-1	TRBJ2-2	ASNSGWGTGELF
TRBV6-5	TRBJ1-2	ASSYSGGVGYT
TRBV11-2	TRBJ2-3	ASSSQLQPTDTQY
TRBV20-1	TRBJ2-1	SASRTSGYNEQF
TRBV14	TRBJ1-4	ASSRDRGRREKLF
TRBV10-3	TRBJ1-5	AISEIKGERNQPQH